This TCR beta chain was found in a study of blood T cell repertoires in COVID-19. Study information: Acute and convalescent COVID-19 samples came from the United States, Italy and Spain.

Source study methods: Amplified reference gene primers provided the basis for estimating nucleated cell counts. Assay: immunoSEQ multiplex PCR; the TCRdb copy retains only in-frame clones and omits some. V, J and clone size derive from that table, while D and trimming were established from the DNA sequence. The table records 100,000 to 150,000 clones, 70% to 80% of them present only once. Sequenced sample: peripheral blood. The receptor was isolated from a man between 65 and 80 years old with acute or convalescent COVID-19.

As DNA, the CDR3 is TGTGCCAGCAGCCCGGGACTTTCCTACGAGCAGTACTTC. Translation gives CASSPGLSYEQYF. The chain employs TRBV7-2 and TRBJ2-7, with D perhaps matching TRBD2 (6 bases). The germline CDR1 and CDR2 sequences are SGHTA and FQGNSA. This CDR3 comprises 13 residues. Between the trimmed V and J ends, which lost 5 bases and 1 base, there was a span of 9 bases.